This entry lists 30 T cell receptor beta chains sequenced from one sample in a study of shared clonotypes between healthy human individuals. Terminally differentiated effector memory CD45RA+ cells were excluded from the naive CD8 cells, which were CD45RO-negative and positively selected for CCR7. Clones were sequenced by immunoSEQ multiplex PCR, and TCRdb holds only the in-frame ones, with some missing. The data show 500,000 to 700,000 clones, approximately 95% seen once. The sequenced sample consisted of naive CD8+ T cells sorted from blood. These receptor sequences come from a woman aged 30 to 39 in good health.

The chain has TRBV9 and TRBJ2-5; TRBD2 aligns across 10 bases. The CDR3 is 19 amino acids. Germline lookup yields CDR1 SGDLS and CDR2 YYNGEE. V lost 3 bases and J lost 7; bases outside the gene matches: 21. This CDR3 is CASSGGTLEREGRRGTQYF. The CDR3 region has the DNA TGTGCCAGCAGCGGGGGGACGTTGGAGCGGGAGGGTCGTCGGGGGACCCAGTACTTC.

The CDR3 spells CASSLGGGPGTEAFF. The CDR3 DNA is TGTGCCAGCAGCTTAGGTGGGGGGCCGGGCACTGAAGCTTTCTTT. The chain employs TRBV7-9 and TRBJ1-1; weak D call: TRBD1 (6 bases). The germline V gene encodes CDR1 SEHNR and CDR2 FQNEAQ (reference sequence). The CDR3 length is 15 residues. V was pared by 1 base and J by 4 bases, with 13 bases between.

CDR3 region: CASSAWDSYNEQFF. In DNA, the CDR3 is TGTGCCAGTAGTGCTTGGGACAGCTACAATGAGCAGTTCTTC. The chain carries TRBV19 and TRBJ2-1; TRBD1 aligns across 7 bases. After removal of 5 bases from V and 3 bases from J, the junction contained 4 bases not matched to a gene. The V gene's germline CDR1 is LNHDA and CDR2 SQIVND (reference sequence). This CDR3 contains 14 residues.

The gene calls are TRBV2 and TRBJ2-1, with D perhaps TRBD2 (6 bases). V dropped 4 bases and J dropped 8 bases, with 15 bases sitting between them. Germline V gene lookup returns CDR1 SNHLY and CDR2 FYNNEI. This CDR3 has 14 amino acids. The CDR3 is CASSGIGGNDEQFF. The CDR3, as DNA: TGTGCCAGCAGTGGTATCGGCGGGAACGATGAGCAGTTCTTC.

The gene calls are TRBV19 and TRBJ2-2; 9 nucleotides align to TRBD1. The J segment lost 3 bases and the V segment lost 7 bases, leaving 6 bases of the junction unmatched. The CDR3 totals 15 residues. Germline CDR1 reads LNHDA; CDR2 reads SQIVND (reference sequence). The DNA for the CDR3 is TGTGCCAGTATTATGGACAGGGGTGACACCGGGGAGCTGTTTTTT. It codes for CASIMDRGDTGELFF.

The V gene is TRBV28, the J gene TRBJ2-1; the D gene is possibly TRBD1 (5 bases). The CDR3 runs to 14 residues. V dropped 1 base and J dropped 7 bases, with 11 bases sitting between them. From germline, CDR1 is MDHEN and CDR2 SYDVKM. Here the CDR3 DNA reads TGTGCCAGCAGTTTATACCAGGGTGTAAATGAGCAGTTCTTC. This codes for CASSLYQGVNEQFF.

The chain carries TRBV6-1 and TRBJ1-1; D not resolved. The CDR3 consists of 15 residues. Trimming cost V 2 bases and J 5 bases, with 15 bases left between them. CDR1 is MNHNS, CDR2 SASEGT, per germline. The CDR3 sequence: CASSESIGRDTEAFF. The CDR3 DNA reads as TGTGCCAGCAGTGAATCTATCGGACGAGATACTGAAGCTTTCTTT.

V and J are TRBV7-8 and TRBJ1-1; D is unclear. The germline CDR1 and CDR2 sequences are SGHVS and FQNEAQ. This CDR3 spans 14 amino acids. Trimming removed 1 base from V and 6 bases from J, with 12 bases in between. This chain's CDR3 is CASSLGPGRAEAFF. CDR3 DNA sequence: TGTGCCAGCAGCTTAGGCCCCGGTAGGGCTGAAGCTTTCTTT.

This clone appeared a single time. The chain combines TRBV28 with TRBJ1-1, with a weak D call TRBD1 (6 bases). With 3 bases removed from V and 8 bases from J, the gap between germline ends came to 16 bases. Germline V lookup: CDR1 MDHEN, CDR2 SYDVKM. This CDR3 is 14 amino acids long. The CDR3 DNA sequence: TGTGCCAGCAGTTTTCTTTCGACAGGCGTAGAAGCTTTCTTT. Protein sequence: CASSFLSTGVEAFF.

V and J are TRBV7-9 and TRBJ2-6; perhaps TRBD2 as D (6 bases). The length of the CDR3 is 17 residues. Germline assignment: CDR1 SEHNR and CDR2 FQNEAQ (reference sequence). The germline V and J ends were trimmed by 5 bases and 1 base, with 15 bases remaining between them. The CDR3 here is CASSRLGQESGANVLTF. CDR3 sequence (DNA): TGTGCCAGCAGCCGACTAGGCCAGGAATCTGGGGCCAACGTCCTGACTTTC.

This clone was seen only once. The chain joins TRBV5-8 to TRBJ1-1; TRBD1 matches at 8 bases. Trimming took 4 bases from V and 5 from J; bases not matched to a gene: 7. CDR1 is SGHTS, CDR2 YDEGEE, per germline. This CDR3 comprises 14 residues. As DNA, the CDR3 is TGTGCCAGCAGCCCAGGACAGGGATGGACTGAAGCTTTCTTT. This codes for CASSPGQGWTEAFF.

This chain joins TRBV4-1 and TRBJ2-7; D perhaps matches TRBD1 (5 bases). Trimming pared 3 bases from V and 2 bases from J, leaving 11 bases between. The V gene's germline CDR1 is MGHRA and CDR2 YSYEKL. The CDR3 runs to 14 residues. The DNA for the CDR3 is TGCGCCAGCAGCCAGACAGAAGCAGCCTACGAGCAGTACTTC. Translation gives CASSQTEAAYEQYF.

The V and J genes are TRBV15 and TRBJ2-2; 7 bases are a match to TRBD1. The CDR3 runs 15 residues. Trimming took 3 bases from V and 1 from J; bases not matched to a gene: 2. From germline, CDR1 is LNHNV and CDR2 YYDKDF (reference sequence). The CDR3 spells CATSSRQGNTGELFF. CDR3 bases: TGTGCCACCAGCAGTCGACAGGGGAACACCGGGGAGCTGTTTTTT.

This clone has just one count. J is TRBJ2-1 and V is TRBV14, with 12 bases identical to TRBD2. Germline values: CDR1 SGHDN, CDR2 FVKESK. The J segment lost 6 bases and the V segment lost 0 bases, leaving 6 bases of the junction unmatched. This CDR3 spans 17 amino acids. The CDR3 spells CASSQDPGLAGINEQFF. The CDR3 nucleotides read TGTGCCAGCAGCCAAGATCCGGGACTAGCGGGCATCAATGAGCAGTTCTTC.

In DNA form, the CDR3 reads TGTGCCAGCAGCGTCTCAGCGGGATTGAACACTGAAGCTTTCTTT. This translates into CASSVSAGLNTEAFF. The chain combines TRBV9 with TRBJ1-1; no reliable D call. The CDR3 is 15 amino acids. Trimming removed 2 bases from V and 0 bases from J, with 11 bases in between. CDR1 SGDLS and CDR2 YYNGEE come from the germline V gene.

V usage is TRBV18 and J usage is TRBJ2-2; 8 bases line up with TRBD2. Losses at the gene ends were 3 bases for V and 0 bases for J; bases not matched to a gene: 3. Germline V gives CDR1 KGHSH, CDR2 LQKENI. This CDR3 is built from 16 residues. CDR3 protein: CASSPSGATNTGELFF. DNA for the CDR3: TGTGCCAGCTCACCTAGCGGGGCCACGAACACCGGGGAGCTGTTTTTT.

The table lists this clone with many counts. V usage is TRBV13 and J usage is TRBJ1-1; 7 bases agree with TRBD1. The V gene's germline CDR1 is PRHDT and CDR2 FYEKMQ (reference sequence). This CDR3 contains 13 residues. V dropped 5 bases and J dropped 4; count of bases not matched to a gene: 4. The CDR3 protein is CASSPAGGTEAFF. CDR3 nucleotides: TGTGCCAGCAGCCCCGCAGGGGGCACTGAAGCTTTCTTT.

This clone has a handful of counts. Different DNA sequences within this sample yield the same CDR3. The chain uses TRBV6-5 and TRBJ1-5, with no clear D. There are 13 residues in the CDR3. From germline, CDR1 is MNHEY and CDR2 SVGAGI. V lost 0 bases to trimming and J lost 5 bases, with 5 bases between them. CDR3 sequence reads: CASSYSSDQPQHF. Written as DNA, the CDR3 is TGTGCCAGCAGTTACTCGAGTGATCAGCCCCAGCATTTT.

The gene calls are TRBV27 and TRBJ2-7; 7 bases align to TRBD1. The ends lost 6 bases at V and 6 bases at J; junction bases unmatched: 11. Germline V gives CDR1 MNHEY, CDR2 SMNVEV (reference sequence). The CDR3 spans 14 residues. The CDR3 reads CASSAPVTGAEQYF. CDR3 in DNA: TGTGCCAGCAGCGCCCCTGTAACAGGGGCCGAGCAGTACTTC.

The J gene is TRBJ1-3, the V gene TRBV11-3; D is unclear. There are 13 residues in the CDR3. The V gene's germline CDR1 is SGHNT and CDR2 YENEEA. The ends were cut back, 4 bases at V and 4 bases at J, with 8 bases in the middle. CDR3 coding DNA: TGTGCCAGCAGCTCCACGACCGGAAACACCATATATTTT. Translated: CASSSTTGNTIYF.

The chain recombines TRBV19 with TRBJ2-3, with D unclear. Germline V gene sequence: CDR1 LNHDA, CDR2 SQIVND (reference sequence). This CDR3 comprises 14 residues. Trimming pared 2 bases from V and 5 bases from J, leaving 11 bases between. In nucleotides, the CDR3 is TGTGCCAGTAGTATACCCCGGACGATAGATACGCAGTATTTT. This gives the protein CASSIPRTIDTQYF.

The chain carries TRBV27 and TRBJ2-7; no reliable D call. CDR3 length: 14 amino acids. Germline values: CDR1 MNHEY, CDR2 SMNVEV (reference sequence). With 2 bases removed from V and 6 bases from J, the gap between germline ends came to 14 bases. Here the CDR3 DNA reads TGTGCCAGCAGTTTAACTCCAAGAGGCCCCGAGCAGTACTTC. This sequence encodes CASSLTPRGPEQYF.

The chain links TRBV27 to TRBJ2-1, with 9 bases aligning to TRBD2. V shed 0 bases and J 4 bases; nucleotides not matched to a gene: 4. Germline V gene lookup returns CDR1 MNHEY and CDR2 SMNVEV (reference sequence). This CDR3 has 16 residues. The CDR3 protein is CASSLSSGSLYNEQFF. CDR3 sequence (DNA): TGTGCCAGCAGTTTATCTAGCGGGAGCCTATACAATGAGCAGTTCTTC.

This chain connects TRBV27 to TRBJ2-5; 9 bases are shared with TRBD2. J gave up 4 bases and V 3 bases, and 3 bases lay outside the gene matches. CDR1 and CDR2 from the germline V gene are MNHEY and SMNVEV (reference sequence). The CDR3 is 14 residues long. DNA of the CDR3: TGTGCCAGCAGTTTTAGCGGGAGAAGAGAGACCCAGTACTTC. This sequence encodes CASSFSGRRETQYF.

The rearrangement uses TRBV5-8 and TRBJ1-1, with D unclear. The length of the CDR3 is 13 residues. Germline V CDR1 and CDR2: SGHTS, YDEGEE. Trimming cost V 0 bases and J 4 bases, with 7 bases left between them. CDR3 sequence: CASSLGAGTEAFF. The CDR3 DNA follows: TGTGCCAGCAGCTTGGGGGCGGGCACTGAAGCTTTCTTT.

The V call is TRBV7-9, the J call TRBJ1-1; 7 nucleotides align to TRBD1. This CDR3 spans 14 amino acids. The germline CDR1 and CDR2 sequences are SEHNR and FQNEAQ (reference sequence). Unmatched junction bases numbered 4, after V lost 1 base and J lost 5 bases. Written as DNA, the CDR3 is TGTGCCAGCAGCTTAGGACAGGGTGAGACTGAAGCTTTCTTT. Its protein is CASSLGQGETEAFF. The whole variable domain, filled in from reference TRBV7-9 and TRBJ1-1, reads DTGVSQNPRHKITKRGQNVTFRCDPISEHNRLYWYRQTLGQGPEFLTYFQNEAQLEKSRLLSDRFSAERPKGSFSTLEIQRTEQGDSAMYLCASSLGQGETEAFFGQGTRLTVV.

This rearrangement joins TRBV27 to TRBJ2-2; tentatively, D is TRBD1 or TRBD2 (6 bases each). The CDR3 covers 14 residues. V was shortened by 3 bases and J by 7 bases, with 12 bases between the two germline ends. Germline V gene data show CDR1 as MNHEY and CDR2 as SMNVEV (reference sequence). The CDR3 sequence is CASSLSGAFGELFF. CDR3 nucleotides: TGTGCCAGCAGTTTGTCGGGGGCCTTCGGGGAGCTGTTTTTT.

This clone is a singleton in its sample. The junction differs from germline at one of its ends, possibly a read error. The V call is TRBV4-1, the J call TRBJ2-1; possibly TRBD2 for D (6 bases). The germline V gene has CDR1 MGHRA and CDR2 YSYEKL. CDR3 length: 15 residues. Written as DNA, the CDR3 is TGCGCCAGCAGCCAAGGCCAGACTAGTTCTAATGGGCAGTTCTTC. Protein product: CASSQGQTSSNGQFF.

The CDR3 DNA reads as TGTGCCAGCAGCCCTCAGCTGAGCTCCTACAATGAGCAGTTCTTC. Protein sequence: CASSPQLSSYNEQFF. The chain uses TRBV9 and TRBJ2-1; D gene unclear. V shed 4 bases and J shed 0 bases, with 11 bases lying between them. Germline V gene lookup returns CDR1 SGDLS and CDR2 YYNGEE. This CDR3 has 15 amino acids.

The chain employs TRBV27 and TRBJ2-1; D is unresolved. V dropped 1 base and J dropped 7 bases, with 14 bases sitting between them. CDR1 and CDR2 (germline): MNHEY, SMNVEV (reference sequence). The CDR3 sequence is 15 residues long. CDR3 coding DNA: TGTGCCAGCAGTTTATTCCTGGACGACGGGAATGAGCAGTTCTTC. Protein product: CASSLFLDDGNEQFF.